These 22 T cell receptor beta chains originate from one sample sequenced in a study of tumour-infiltrating T cells in Burkitt lymphoma. Sequencing was performed with immunoSEQ multiplex PCR; in TCRdb, only in-frame clones are kept and a portion is missing. Among 11,000 to 15,000 clones listed, roughly 80% were seen once. The sequenced material came from tumor tissue. The receptors derive from a human donor with diffuse large B-cell lymphoma.

This chain uses TRBV30 with TRBJ2-2, with 8 bases fitting TRBD1. Germline CDR1 GTSNPN, CDR2 SVGIG (reference sequence). Unmatched junction bases numbered 2, after V lost 5 bases and J lost 0 bases. The CDR3 consists of 14 residues. The DNA for the CDR3 is TGTGCCTGGCGGGACAGGACGAACACCGGGGAGCTGTTTTTT. Translation: CAWRDRTNTGELFF.

The chain employs TRBV5-1 and TRBJ2-3, with 10 bases aligning to TRBD2. The CDR3 runs to 14 residues. Germline V lookup: CDR1 SGHRS, CDR2 YFSETQ. The V and J ends lost 5 bases and 2 bases, in that order; junction bases with no gene match: 2. In DNA form, the CDR3 reads TGCGCCAGCAGTAGCGGGAGGACCACAGATACGCAGTATTTT. It specifies CASSSGRTTDTQYF. The whole variable domain, remainder taken from reference TRBV5-1 and TRBJ2-3, is KAGVTQTPRYLIKTRGQQVTLSCSPISGHRSVSWYQQTPGQGLQFLFEYFSETQRNKGNFPGRFSGRQFSNSRSEMNVSTLELGDSALYLCASSSGRTTDTQYFGPGTRLTVL.

This clone was counted between two and nine times. The V call is TRBV19, the J call TRBJ2-1, with 9 bases identical to TRBD2. This CDR3 region has 15 residues. CDR1 is LNHDA and CDR2 is SQIVND in the germline V gene (reference sequence). V trimming: 3 bases; J trimming: 4 bases; junction bases outside the gene matches: 4. The CDR3 region has the DNA TGTGCCAGTAGTATCGTCAGCGGGAGGTACAATGAGCAGTTCTTC. Its translation: CASSIVSGRYNEQFF.

Sample share makes this clone large. The rearrangement uses TRBV6-4 and TRBJ1-1, with D hard to call. Between the trimmed V and J ends, which lost 0 bases and 1 base, there was a span of 12 bases. The CDR3 sequence is 16 residues long. Germline V CDR1 and CDR2: MRHNA, SNTAGT. CDR3 region: CASSDSDLGKNTEAFF. The CDR3 DNA follows: TGTGCCAGCAGTGACTCGGACCTCGGCAAGAACACTGAAGCTTTCTTT.

This clone was seen a few times. The V and J genes are TRBV7-9 and TRBJ1-5; TRBD1 matches 7 bases. Trimming removed 3 bases from V and 12 bases from J; junction bases left unmatched: 5. This CDR3 contains 12 residues. Germline CDR1 is SEHNR and CDR2 is FQNEAQ (reference sequence). The CDR3 region has the DNA TGTGCCAGCAGCTTGACCGACAGGGACCAGCATTTT. It yields the protein CASSLTDRDQHF.

This clone was seen a single time. The chain links TRBV6-6 to TRBJ1-5; the D gene is possibly TRBD1 (6 bases). Per the germline V gene, CDR1 is MNHNY and CDR2 is SVGAGI (reference sequence). The V end lost 8 bases, the J end lost 0 bases, and 11 bases lay between the germline ends. This CDR3 spans 14 amino acids. For the CDR3, the DNA is TGTGCCAGCGGGACAACTAATAGCAATCAGCCCCAGCATTTT. Translated: CASGTTNSNQPQHF.

This clone qualifies as medium-sized. The chain links TRBV27 to TRBJ1-5; D remains ambiguous. From germline, CDR1 is MNHEY and CDR2 SMNVEV (reference sequence). With 0 bases removed from V and 4 bases from J, the gap between germline ends came to 7 bases. This CDR3 is 14 amino acids long. CDR3 protein: CASSLSIANQPQHF. The CDR3 DNA follows: TGTGCCAGCAGTTTATCGATTGCTAATCAGCCCCAGCATTTT.

This clone showed up just once. The chain couples TRBV6-5 to TRBJ2-7; D is ambiguous. V was shortened by 4 bases and J by 4 bases, with 14 bases between the two germline ends. From germline, CDR1 is MNHEY and CDR2 SVGAGI. CDR3 length: 14 amino acids. CDR3 nucleotides: TGTGCCAGCAGTTTAGACATCGACGGGTACGAGCAGTACGTC. Translation: CASSLDIDGYEQYV.

V gene TRBV5-1 combines with J gene TRBJ2-1; D not resolved. CDR3 size: 13 residues. Trimming shortened V by 0 bases and J by 4 bases, and 5 bases separated the two germline ends. Germline V lookup: CDR1 SGHRS, CDR2 YFSETQ. CDR3 DNA sequence: TGCGCCAGCAGCTTGGATGTTTACAATGAGCAGTTCTTC. Its translation is CASSLDVYNEQFF.

The J gene is TRBJ2-3, the V gene TRBV9; no firm D call. Trimming stripped 0 bases from V and 6 bases from J, with 11 bases between. Germline lookup yields CDR1 SGDLS and CDR2 YYNGEE. This CDR3 contains 14 residues. CDR3 amino acids: CASSVAPLGDTQYF. The CDR3 region has the DNA TGTGCCAGCAGCGTAGCCCCCCTTGGGGATACGCAGTATTTT.

The genes are TRBV14 and TRBJ2-3; a possible D gene is TRBD1 (5 bases). The CDR3 is 21 residues long. Germline CDR1 is SGHDN and CDR2 is FVKESK. Between the trimmed V and J ends, which lost 2 bases and 0 bases, there was a span of 27 bases. CDR3 amino acids: CASSQPNIPRLDSQSTDTQYF. CDR3 nucleotides: TGTGCCAGCAGCCAACCCAATATCCCGAGACTTGACAGTCAGAGCACAGATACGCAGTATTTT.

This clone appeared once. V gene TRBV19 combines with J gene TRBJ1-1, with no clear D. Deletions cut 1 base from V and 4 bases from J, with 10 bases between. The germline V gene encodes CDR1 LNHDA and CDR2 SQIVND (reference sequence). This CDR3 is 14 amino acids long. This CDR3 reads CASSIASVRTEAFF. In nucleotides, the CDR3 is TGTGCCAGTAGTATAGCCAGTGTGCGCACTGAAGCTTTCTTT.

The chain joins TRBV28 to TRBJ1-5, with D hard to call. This CDR3 region has 14 residues. Germline V gives CDR1 MDHEN, CDR2 SYDVKM. Trimming pared 7 bases from V and 6 bases from J, leaving 16 bases between. The CDR3 sequence: CASNLIGNGQPQHF. Here the CDR3 DNA reads TGTGCCAGCAACCTAATAGGGAATGGTCAGCCCCAGCATTTT.

V gene TRBV9 combines with J gene TRBJ1-4, with TRBD1 identical over 10 bases. The germline CDR1 and CDR2 sequences are SGDLS and YYNGEE. The CDR3 has 17 amino acids. V shed 0 bases and J 2 bases; nucleotides not matched to a gene: 4. The CDR3 here is CASSVEGQGWTNEKLFF. The CDR3 coding sequence is TGTGCCAGCAGCGTAGAGGGACAGGGGTGGACTAATGAAAAACTGTTTTTT.

The V and J genes are TRBV28 and TRBJ2-2, with TRBD2 matching over 8 bases. Germline trimming cut 7 bases from V and 5 bases from J; bases unmatched to any gene: 9. This CDR3 comprises 15 residues. CDR1 is MDHEN, CDR2 SYDVKM, per germline. This chain's CDR3 is CASIWGSGETGELFF. CDR3 DNA: TGTGCCAGCATCTGGGGTAGCGGGGAGACCGGGGAGCTGTTTTTT.

This sequence joins TRBV2 and TRBJ1-5; no clear D. The ends were cut back, 1 base at V and 0 bases at J, with 13 bases in the middle. Looked up from germline, CDR1 is SNHLY and CDR2 is FYNNEI. CDR3 length: 17 amino acids. The CDR3 spells CASSEVVGTISNQPQHF. The CDR3, as DNA: TGTGCCAGCAGTGAAGTGGTGGGAACTATTAGCAATCAGCCCCAGCATTTT.

The chain combines TRBV30 with TRBJ1-5; D is unclear. Germline CDR1 is GTSNPN and CDR2 is SVGIG (reference sequence). Trimming shortened V by 0 bases and J by 3 bases, and 9 bases separated the two germline ends. This CDR3 contains 14 residues. The chain's CDR3 is CAWSVDGNNQPQHF. Here the CDR3 DNA reads TGTGCCTGGAGTGTAGACGGTAACAATCAGCCCCAGCATTTT.

The CDR3 bases are TGCGCCAGCAGCTCCCCCTCGATGACTAGCGCGTGGTACCAAGAGACCCAGTACTTC. It encodes CASSSPSMTSAWYQETQYF. This chain connects TRBV5-1 to TRBJ2-5; 8 bases agree with TRBD2. The CDR3 sequence is 19 residues long. The V and J ends lost 3 bases and 0 bases, in that order; junction bases with no gene match: 16. The germline V gene encodes CDR1 SGHRS and CDR2 YFSETQ.

By share of the sample, this clone is medium-sized. The genes are TRBV7-8 and TRBJ2-5, with D perhaps matching TRBD1 (5 bases). The germline V gene has CDR1 SGHVS and CDR2 FQNEAQ. V was shortened by 1 base and J by 1 base, with 13 bases between the two germline ends. The CDR3 spans 16 residues. This CDR3 is CASSLEPRALQETQYF. Written as DNA, the CDR3 is TGTGCCAGCAGCTTAGAACCCAGGGCGCTCCAAGAGACCCAGTACTTC.

The genes are TRBV29-1 and TRBJ2-5; D might be TRBD1 (5 bases). The germline V gene has CDR1 SQVTM and CDR2 ANQGSEA. CDR3 length: 11 amino acids. CDR3: CSIPQGETQYF. The DNA of the CDR3 is TGCAGTATCCCGCAGGGTGAGACCCAGTACTTC.

This clone was counted between two and nine times. The V gene is TRBV29-1, the J gene TRBJ1-1; D unresolved. The CDR3 has 11 residues. Trimming took off 3 bases at V and 3 bases at J, with 5 bases between the two ends. Looked up from germline, CDR1 is SQVTM and CDR2 is ANQGSEA. The CDR3 DNA follows: TGCAGCGTTGACGTGGACACTGAAGCTTTCTTT. This codes for CSVDVDTEAFF.

In this sample, this clone turned up a few times. This chain uses TRBV4-1 with TRBJ2-1; 9 positions match TRBD2. Germline CDR1 and CDR2: MGHRA and YSYEKL. There are 16 residues in the CDR3. The ends lost 4 bases at V and 0 bases at J; junction bases unmatched: 4. The CDR3 nucleotides are TGCGCCAGCAGCCCCCATAGCGGGAGCTCCTACAATGAGCAGTTCTTC. Its protein product is CASSPHSGSSYNEQFF.